This TCR beta chain was recorded in a study of metastatic and nonmetastatic thyroid tumors (dated by TCRdb to 2020 to 2022). In terms of the full investigation: For patients with malignant and with benign thyroid disease, the researchers compared repertoires between peripheral blood samples and tumor or nodule tissue samples.

The table lists this clone with a few counts. There is no known antigen for this receptor. No quality values exist for individual bases; no much larger clone is one base distant. None of the patients had been given any treatment before thyroid surgery. Patient clinical samples collected from the early 2010s to the late 2010s were retrospectively analysed using T-cell receptor beta sequencing. At the junction V is shortened by 2 bases and J by 7 bases, with 9 bases in between. According to the germline V gene (reference sequence), CDR1 reads MNHNY and CDR2 reads SVGAGI. Counted from cysteine to phenylalanine, this CDR3 has 12 amino acids. The only DNA kept is the CDR3, 36 bases in frame from the first base. Study-level results and caveats: In both blood and tumor samples, TCR beta diversity was reported to be significantly higher in malignant tumors than in benign nodules.

Library construction relied on PCR. Instrument used: Illumina HiSeq 4000. The TCR beta-chain CDR3 region of each patient was profiled by high-throughput sequencing. Per the source publication's procedure: Drawing on CDR3 differences between clinicopathological groups, the researchers built a classifier meant to tell apart patients with distant-metastatic papillary thyroid cancer. The Shannon index was used to measure repertoire diversity, and the Morisita-Horn index was used to measure how similar tumor and blood repertoires were. The raw public reads went through TCRdb reprocessing: fastp at Q25, MiXCR clone calling, in-frame beta chains kept. The V and J calls and clone size are TCRdb's, not the authors'. The sample data list some 16,000 clones, and approximately 31% of these were observed just once. The ten largest clones represent roughly 12% of the sample.

Sample: tumor tissue. The sequence links TRBV6-6 to TRBJ2-7; the best D guess is TRBD2, with 5 bases matching. This receptor was obtained from a male donor with papillary thyroid cancer or a benign thyroid nodule (not recorded which). Some clones in this sample may be carry-over from other donors' samples. The CDR3 protein: CASSYGGLEQYF. The DNA reads as follows: TGTGCCAGCAGTTACGGAGGCCTAGAGCAGTACTTC.